This TCR beta chain comes out of a study of T cell responses to AZD1222 COVID-19 vaccine. Whole-study findings and limits: Baseline testing showed seropositivity in only a handful of AZD1222 recipients.

Germline CDR1 reads ENHRY; CDR2 reads SYGVKD. Trimming removed 6 bases at V and 6 bases at J, with 12 bases between. The CDR3 is 13 residues long. Profiled with immunoSEQ multiplex PCR; TCRdb holds only in-frame clones, not every one. The data contain about 160,000 clones, about 91% of them seen just once; the ten biggest clones take up 4.4%. On this clone: Its matching antigen is unknown.

The chain recombines TRBV10-3 with TRBJ1-5, with D perhaps TRBD1 (5 bases). Sample: peripheral blood, taken on day 0 of MenACWY control vaccination. This TCR was sampled from an adult in good health. CDR3 nucleotide sequence: TGTGCCATCAGGGAAGAAAGGGGTCAGCCCCAGCATTTT. Residues: CAIREERGQPQHF.